The clone carrying this TCR beta chain was recorded only once. The antigen is undetermined. The data stem from a study of OX40 agonist ivuxolimab in advanced cancers. Background on the study: The drug used for patients, ivuxolimab, was an agonistic anti-OX40 (CD134) antibody. Dose-escalation cases comprised hepatocellular carcinoma, melanoma, renal cell or head and neck cancer.

CDR3 size: 12 residues. Germline V gene data show CDR1 as SGHAT and CDR2 as FQNNGV. V lost 3 bases and J 7 bases, leaving 7 bases between the germline ends. Study conclusions and caveats: On average, CD8+ T cells showed a greater number of expanded clones than CD4+. The expanded peripheral T cells' antigen specificity was not determined.

The repertoire was sequenced with immunoSEQ multiplex PCR; TCRdb's copy has only in-frame clones and lacks some. In the table there are tens of thousands of clones, around nine tenths of which are singletons. The sequenced sample was CD4+ or CD8+ T cells sorted from blood, obtained in a trial of the OX40 agonist ivuxolimab. The J gene is TRBJ1-5, the V gene TRBV11-2, with unresolved D. This receptor was obtained from an adult with an advanced solid tumor such as melanoma, head and neck, liver or kidney cancer. The CDR3, as DNA: TGTGCCAGCAGCTTGAAGGGACAGCCCCAGCATTTT. This gives the protein CASSLKGQPQHF.